This TCR beta chain stems from a study of molecular identifiers for immune sequencing clone quantification. The study, taken as a whole, reports: The share of molecules held by clones above 20 RNA copies was over 99% in effector cells and under 1% in naive cells.

For this clonotype: Its matching antigen is unknown. A much larger clone lies a single base off, so this may be a read error.

Each CDR3 protein is one row after TCRdb ran MiXCR on the PCR reads. The sample lists tens of thousands of distinct CDR3 sequences, almost 25% occurring once. Sorting isolated naive CD8 T cells as CD8+CD4-CCR7+CD45RA+ events. This CDR3 spans 16 amino acids. Per germline, CDR1 MGHRA and CDR2 YSYEKL. V and J are TRBV4-1 and TRBJ1-5; 7 bases map to TRBD1. Specimen: naive CD8+ T cells from blood, with Jurkat cell RNA spiked in. Subset noted: FACS-sorted CD8+CD4-CCR7+CD45RA+ naive T cells. The TCR sequence derives from a human donor in good health. Some libraries in this study had Jurkat cell RNA spiked in. Written as DNA, the CDR3 is TGCGCCAGCAGCCCGATTAACAAAGGGGGCGTTCAGCACCAGCATTTT. As protein: CASSPINKGGVQHQHF.